This T cell receptor beta chain comes out of a study of blood T cell repertoires in COVID-19. Study-wide background: PBMCs, B-cell-depleted T cells, or T cells were the source of the cDNA or gDNA that made up the material.

In the original workflow: Amplification of reference gene primers provided the estimated nucleated cell counts. Assay: immunoSEQ multiplex PCR; the TCRdb copy retains only in-frame clones and omits some. V and J calls and clone size are those listed in that table; D and trimming were worked out from the DNA. The repertoire holds about 84,000 clones, with over 70% as singletons. Trimming left V 2 bases short and J 8 bases short, with 9 bases between. This CDR3 spans 13 amino acids. CDR1 is SGHTA and CDR2 is FQGTGA in the germline V gene. The chain carries TRBV7-3 and TRBJ1-4; D not resolved. Sequences were obtained from peripheral blood. This clonotype was sampled from a man older than 75 with active or convalescent COVID-19. CDR3 sequence (DNA): TGTGCCAGCAGCTTACAACAGAACGAAAAACTGTTTTTT. Protein sequence: CASSLQQNEKLFF. Variable domain in full (rest from reference TRBV7-3 and TRBJ1-4): GAGVSQTPSNKVTEKGKYVELRCDPISGHTALYWYRQSLGQGPEFLIYFQGTGAADDSGLPNDRFFAVRPEGSVSTLKIQRTERGDSAVYLCASSLQQNEKLFFGSGTQLSVL.